What follows are 6 T cell receptor beta chains derived from one specimen sequenced in a study of memory CD4+ T cells and cytomegalovirus serostatus (dated by TCRdb to the late 2010s). Single viable CD3+CD4+CD8-CD45RO+ cells were sorted as memory CD4+ T cells on a FACSAria II. Preparation of the library involved the immunoSEQ multiplex PCR assay. Not all clones reach the TCRdb copy of this immuneACCESS table, which keeps in-frame sequences only. Checked studies attribute under half of the gap to unresolved V genes and leave the rest unexplained. This sample has about 25,000 clones in its table, and about 80% of those were observed once. The ten top clones hold 0.68% of the sample. What was sequenced was memory CD4+ T cells from blood. Receptor source: an adult in good health and CMV-seronegative.

This rearrangement joins TRBV7-9 to TRBJ1-1; no clear D. V dropped 5 bases and J dropped 5 bases, with 15 bases sitting between them. The CDR3 is 14 amino acids. Germline V lookup: CDR1 SEHNR, CDR2 FQNEAQ (reference sequence). The CDR3: CASSPGRGSTEAFF. The DNA for the CDR3 is TGTGCCAGCAGCCCCGGCCGGGGTAGTACTGAAGCTTTCTTT.

The chain links TRBV5-6 to TRBJ2-1; either TRBD1 or TRBD2 may supply D (5 bases each). Trimming stripped 4 bases from V and 0 bases from J, with 14 bases between. This CDR3 has 16 residues. The V gene's germline CDR1 is SGHDT and CDR2 YYEEEE. The CDR3, as DNA: TGTGCCAGCAGCCCGCGAGGGGTCAGCTCCTACAATGAGCAGTTCTTC. Its translation: CASSPRGVSSYNEQFF.

The J gene is TRBJ2-7, the V gene TRBV7-2, with TRBD2 identical over 12 bases. J gave up 7 bases and V 5 bases, and 12 bases lay outside the gene matches. The CDR3 runs to 16 residues. Per the germline V gene, CDR1 is SGHTA and CDR2 is FQGNSA. The CDR3 DNA sequence: TGTGCCAGCAGCCTCACCCTAGCGGGGGGGCCGAGAGAGCAGTACTTC. It specifies CASSLTLAGGPREQYF.

The chain employs TRBV5-1 and TRBJ2-7; TRBD2 matches 13 bases. Losses at the gene ends were 4 bases for V and 0 bases for J; bases not matched to a gene: 4. Germline V gives CDR1 SGHRS, CDR2 YFSETQ. CDR3 length equals 16 residues. The CDR3 region is CASSPRTSGGSYEQYF. The DNA for the CDR3 is TGCGCCAGCAGCCCGAGGACTAGCGGGGGCTCCTACGAGCAGTACTTC.

The chain carries TRBV9 and TRBJ2-3, with TRBD1 as a possible D gene (5 bases). Per the germline V gene, CDR1 is SGDLS and CDR2 is YYNGEE. With 0 bases removed from V and 4 bases from J, the gap between germline ends came to 18 bases. The CDR3 spans 17 residues. The CDR3 sequence is CASSVGLRGTRADTQYF. The CDR3 DNA reads TGTGCCAGCAGCGTAGGATTAAGGGGCACTCGGGCAGATACGCAGTATTTT.

This clone occurred a few times. This chain connects TRBV29-1 to TRBJ1-1; 7 bases are shared with TRBD1. Germline CDR1 reads SQVTM; CDR2 reads ANQGSEA. The ends lost 7 bases at V and 1 base at J; junction bases unmatched: 9. The length of the CDR3 is 14 residues. The CDR3 reads CSARQGMGNTEAFF. In DNA, the CDR3 is TGCAGCGCCCGACAGGGAATGGGGAACACTGAAGCTTTCTTT.